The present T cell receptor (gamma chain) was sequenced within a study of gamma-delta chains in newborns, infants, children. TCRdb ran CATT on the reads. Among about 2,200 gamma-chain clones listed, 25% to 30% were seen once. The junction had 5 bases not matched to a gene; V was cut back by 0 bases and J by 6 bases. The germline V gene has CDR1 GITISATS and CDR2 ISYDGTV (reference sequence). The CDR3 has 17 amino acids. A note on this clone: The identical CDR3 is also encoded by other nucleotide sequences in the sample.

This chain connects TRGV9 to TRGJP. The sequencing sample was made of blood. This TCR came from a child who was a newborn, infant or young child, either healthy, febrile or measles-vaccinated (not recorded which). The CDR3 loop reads CALWEVYRELGKKIKVF. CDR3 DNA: TGTGCCTTGTGGGAGGTGTATCGAGAGTTGGGCAAAAAAATCAAGGTATTT.